This TCR beta chain was captured by sequencing in a study of T cell changes during pregnancy in multiple sclerosis. TCRdb's copy holds only in-frame clones and misses some; the assay was immunoSEQ multiplex PCR. The sample gives about 110,000 clones, roughly 90% of which show up once; 1.5% to 1.9% is in the top ten. V was cut by 0 bases and J by 1 base, with 4 bases left in between. CDR1 SGHRS and CDR2 YFSETQ come from the germline V gene. CDR3 length: 13 amino acids. The chain has TRBV5-1 and TRBJ1-1; D not resolved. The TCR sequence derives from a female donor with multiple sclerosis, enrolled in a pregnancy study. The sample was peripheral blood, taken in the third trimester of pregnancy. The CDR3 nucleotides are TGCGCCAGCAGCTTGGCGAGGAACACTGAAGCTTTCTTT. Its protein product is CASSLARNTEAFF.